This TCR beta chain was recorded in a study of blood T cells in healthy people across ages (dated by TCRdb to between 2015 and 2016). Broadly, across the study: Template switching captured roughly one uniquely barcoded TCR beta cDNA molecule per two T cells in model experiments. Two additional independent replicas of 1 million unique cDNA reads from the same blood draw were analyzed for two donors (one aged 18 to 30 and one aged 80 or older). Donors of different ages were randomly distributed across sequencing lanes to avoid experimental bias. Using deep sequencing normalized with unique cDNA molecular identifiers, the study measured how TCR beta repertoire diversity changes with age. Donors were grouped into four age groups: young (average approximately 16 years), middle-aged (39), aged (62) and long-lived (around 80). General conclusions and limits of the study: Conclusive comparison of naive and antigen-experienced compartments was prevented by the profiling of bulk unsorted PBMCs. Compared with the aged group, the long-lived group had more naive CD4+ T cells, fewer expanded clones and increased TCR diversity, suggesting age selection. Because donor CMV infection status was unknown, age-related changes in expanded clonotypes were potentially confounded. Observed TCR beta diversity per million T cells fell roughly linearly with age, and a significant reduction was already apparent by age roughly 40. Estimates of total diversity from one million sequenced T cells were regarded as lower bounds and underestimates. Observed TCR beta diversity correlated strongly with the percentage of naive T cells measured by flow cytometry.

Library preparation employed 5' RACE. Sequencing was performed on an Illumina HiSeq 2500. The second PCR ran for about 7 to 11 cycles and used a J-beta primer mix along with a sample-barcoded 5' primer. A unique molecular identifier was introduced onto each TCR beta cDNA molecule by a template-switch 5' adaptor carrying 12 random nucleotides. Each sample yielded at least 3 million CDR3-containing paired-end reads. First-strand cDNA was synthesized from all RNA with the Mint cDNA synthesis kit, primed by a TRBC-specific oligonucleotide. After uracil-DNA glycosylase treatment, a first 18-cycle PCR used universal primers M1SS and BC2_uni_R on all cDNA. In the authors' own workflow: For normalization, 1 million high-quality reads, each with a distinct molecular identifier, were randomly selected from each sample. Reads sharing molecular identifiers were discarded rather than binned into consensus sequences. MiTCR, with a Q25 quality threshold and the strictest error-elimination algorithm, was used for CDR3 identification, clonotype clustering and error correction. A nonparametric unseen species model with Euler transformation was used to estimate lower-bound total TCR beta diversity. TCRdb applied fastp at Q25 and MiXCR to the public reads, then kept only in-frame beta chains. One record per CDR3 amino acid sequence lists the most common genes and DNA. The V and J calls shown here were made by TCRdb, not taken from the authors' results. A total of roughly 1,800,000 distinct CDR3 sequences appear in this sample, roughly 49% of them only once. The ten largest clones add up to about 2.1% of the sample.

The trim is 1 base for V and 1 base for J, with a gap of 16 bases between the germline ends. Looking up the germline V gene (reference sequence) yields CDR1 SEHNR and CDR2 FQNEAQ. The CDR3 spans 17 residues, from the cysteine through the phenylalanine. Only the CDR3 part of the read is kept: 51 bases, read in frame from the first base. Donors were approximately 42 systemically healthy Caucasian individuals from Russia aged roughly 6 to 95 years. Around 9.9 milliliters of peripheral blood were collected from each donor into EDTA-treated Vacutainer tubes. PBMCs were isolated by Ficoll-Paque density-gradient centrifugation, with at least 7 million obtained per sample. Total RNA, at least 6 micrograms per sample, was extracted from PBMCs with Trizol reagent. Naive CD45RAhigh/CD27high T cell percentages were measured by flow cytometry on a PBMC aliquot from every donor. With respect to this clonotype: The antigen this receptor binds is unknown. The input lacks base qualities; no much larger clone sits a single base away.

The source material was blood. The clonotype comes from a woman in her 40s in good health. The V gene is TRBV7-9 and the J gene is TRBJ2-5, with a tentative D gene TRBD2 over 5 matching bases. CDR3 sequence: CASSLELSSGSQETQYF. Read as DNA, the sequence is TGTGCCAGCAGCTTAGAATTGTCTAGTGGGAGCCAAGAGACCCAGTACTTC.